This T cell receptor beta chain came from a study of T-cell reconstitution after alpha-beta-depleted transplantation in children. The authors prepared the TCRbeta library with unique molecular identifiers. From the PCR reads, TCRdb called clonotypes with MiXCR, one entry per CDR3 protein. The repertoire consists of hundreds of thousands of distinct CDR3 sequences, with approximately 9.8% occurring once and the leading ten covering roughly a tenth. This clonotype was seen a few times. The clonotype comes from a human donor who donated a stem cell graft to a child with SCID. The source was PBMCs from the stem cell graft donor, collected from the stem cell graft.

As DNA, the CDR3 is TGTGCCAGCAGCCAAGAAGAGGCCGACAGGGGAAATGGCTACACCTTC. It codes for CASSQEEADRGNGYTF. The genes are TRBV4-2 and TRBJ1-2; 8 nucleotides match TRBD1. The CDR3 extends over 16 amino acids. Germline loops: CDR1 LGHNA, CDR2 YNFKEQ. V gave up 0 bases and J gave up 6 bases; unmatched junction bases: 9.